This T cell receptor (beta chain) stems from a study of T cells expressing NK-cell markers. The CDR3 loop spans 15 amino acids. The V gene's germline CDR1 is SGHAT and CDR2 FQNNGV. Points on this clonotype: What it binds is unknown.

Broader study findings: Whether expanded NKG2C+ T cell clones were HCMV specific stayed uncertain. For a handful of donors, these clonotypes were likewise the leading ones in the CD3+CD56-NKG2C+ fraction. The study found dominant NKG2C+ clonotypes at about 1.0-8% of CD8+ T cells in six donors.

Synthesis of TCR beta cDNA relied on 5'RACE template switching carrying UMIs. For each CDR3 protein, TCRdb gives one entry from its re-call of the 5' RACE reads, without DNA. Its table lists 200,000 to 300,000 distinct CDR3 sequences. V usage is TRBV11-2 and J usage is TRBJ1-1; there is no DNA to check the TCRdb D call of TRBD1. The source material was blood T cells: a sorted CD56 or NKG2C T cell subset, CD4+ or CD8+ T cells, or bulk PBMC T cells (not recorded which). This sequence originates from a woman aged 18 to 75 in good health. CDR3 residues: CASSWDRDLGTEAFF.